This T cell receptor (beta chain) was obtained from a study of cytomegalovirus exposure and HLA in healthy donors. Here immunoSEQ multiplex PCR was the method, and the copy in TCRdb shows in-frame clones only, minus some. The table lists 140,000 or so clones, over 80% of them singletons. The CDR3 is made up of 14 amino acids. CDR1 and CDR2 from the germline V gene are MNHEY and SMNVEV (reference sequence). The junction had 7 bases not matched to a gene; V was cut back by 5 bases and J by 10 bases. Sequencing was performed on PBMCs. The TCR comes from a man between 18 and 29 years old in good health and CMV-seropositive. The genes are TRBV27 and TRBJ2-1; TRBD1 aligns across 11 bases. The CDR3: CASSLGQGAGEQFF. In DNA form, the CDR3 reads TGTGCCAGCAGTCTAGGACAGGGGGCTGGAGAGCAGTTCTTC.